This T cell receptor beta chain was sequenced in a study of response to subunit inactivated influenza vaccine. TCRdb analysed the RT-PCR reads with MiXCR anew, one entry per CDR3 protein. Here the sample spans over 650,000 distinct CDR3 sequences, under 20% being singletons. Study-wide points: It was the authors' suggestion that each seasonal influenza vaccination recruits few new T cells.

CDR3 length equals 14 residues. Trimming took off 6 bases at V and 3 bases at J, with 12 bases between the two ends. About this clonotype itself: The target antigen is unknown.

The TCR was taken from a man in his fifties who received an inactivated influenza vaccine. This rearrangement joins TRBV12-3 or TRBV12-4 to TRBJ1-5; a possible D gene is TRBD1 (6 bases). Material: PBMCs from blood, obtained around 5 days after vaccination. The CDR3 DNA reads TGTGCCAGCAGCCCCGGACAGTTCAATCAGCCCCAGCATTTT. Translation: CASSPGQFNQPQHF.